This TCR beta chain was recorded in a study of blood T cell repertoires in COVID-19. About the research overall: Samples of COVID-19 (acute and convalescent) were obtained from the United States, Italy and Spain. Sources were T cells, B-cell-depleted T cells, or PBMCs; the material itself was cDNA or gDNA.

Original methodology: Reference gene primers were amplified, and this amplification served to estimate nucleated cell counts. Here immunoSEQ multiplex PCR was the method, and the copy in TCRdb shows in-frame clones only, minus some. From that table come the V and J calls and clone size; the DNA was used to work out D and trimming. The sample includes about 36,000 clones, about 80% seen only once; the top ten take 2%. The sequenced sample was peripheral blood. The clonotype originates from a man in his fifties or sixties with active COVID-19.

CDR3 coding DNA: TGTGCCAGCAGCGCCCGGGACAGGGTAAAGGGGACCCAGTACTTC. This codes for CASSARDRVKGTQYF. The chain joins TRBV21-1 to TRBJ2-5; the D call in the table, TRBD1, was not verified against the DNA. TRBV21-1 is shown as a pseudogene. This CDR3 is 15 amino acids long.